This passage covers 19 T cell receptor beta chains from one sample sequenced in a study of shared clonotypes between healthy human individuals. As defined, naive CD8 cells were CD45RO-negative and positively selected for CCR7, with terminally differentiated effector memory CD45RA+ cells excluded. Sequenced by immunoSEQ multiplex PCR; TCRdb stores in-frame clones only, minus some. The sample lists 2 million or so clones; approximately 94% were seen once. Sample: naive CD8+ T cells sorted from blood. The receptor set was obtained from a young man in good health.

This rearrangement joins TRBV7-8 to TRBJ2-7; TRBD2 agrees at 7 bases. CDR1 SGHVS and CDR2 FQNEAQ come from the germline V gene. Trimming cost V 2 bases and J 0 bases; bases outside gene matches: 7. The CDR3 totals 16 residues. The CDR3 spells CASSLMVGDYSYEQYF. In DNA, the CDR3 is TGTGCCAGCAGCTTAATGGTGGGGGACTACTCCTACGAGCAGTACTTC.

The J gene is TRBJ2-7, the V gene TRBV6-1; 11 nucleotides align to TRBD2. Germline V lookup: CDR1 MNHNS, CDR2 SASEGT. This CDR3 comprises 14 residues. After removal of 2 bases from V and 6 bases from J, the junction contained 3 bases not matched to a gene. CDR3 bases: TGTGCCAGCAGTGAACTACTAGCGGGAGTCGAGCAGTACTTC. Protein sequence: CASSELLAGVEQYF.

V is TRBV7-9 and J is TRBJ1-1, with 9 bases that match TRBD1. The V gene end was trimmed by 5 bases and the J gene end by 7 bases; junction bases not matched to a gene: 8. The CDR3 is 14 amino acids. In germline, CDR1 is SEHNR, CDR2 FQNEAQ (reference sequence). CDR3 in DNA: TGTGCCAGCAGCCCGTTGGACAGGGGAGGTGAAGCTTTCTTT. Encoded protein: CASSPLDRGGEAFF.

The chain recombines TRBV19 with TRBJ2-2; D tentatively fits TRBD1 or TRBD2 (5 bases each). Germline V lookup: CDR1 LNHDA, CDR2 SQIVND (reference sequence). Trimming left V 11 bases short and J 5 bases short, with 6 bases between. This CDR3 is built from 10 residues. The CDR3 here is CAGGTGELFF. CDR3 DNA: TGTGCCGGGGGAACCGGGGAGCTGTTTTTT.

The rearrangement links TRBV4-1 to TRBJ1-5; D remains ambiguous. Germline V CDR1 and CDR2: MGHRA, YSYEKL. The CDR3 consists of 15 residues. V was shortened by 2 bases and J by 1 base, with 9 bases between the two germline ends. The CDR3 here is CASSQIKDSNQPQHF. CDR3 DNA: TGCGCCAGCAGCCAAATAAAGGACAGCAATCAGCCCCAGCATTTT.

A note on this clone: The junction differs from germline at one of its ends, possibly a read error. The CDR3 sequence is CASSLDAGSGNTIYF. The CDR3 DNA follows: TGTGCTAGCAGCTTAGATGCAGGGTCTGGAAACACCATATATTTT. The chain couples TRBV7-7 to TRBJ1-3, with a tentative D call TRBD1 (5 bases). The CDR3 runs 15 residues. Germline loops: CDR1 SSHAT, CDR2 FNYEAQ (reference sequence). Based on the CDR3 plus reference TRBV7-7 and TRBJ1-3, the full variable domain is GAGVSQSPRYKVTKRGQDVTLRCDPISSHATLYWYQQALGQGPEFLTYFNYEAQPDKSGLPSDRFSAERPEGSISTLTIQRTEQRDSAMYRCASSLDAGSGNTIYFGEGSWLTVV.

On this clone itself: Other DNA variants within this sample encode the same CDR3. The CDR3 is CASSLQGTSYEQYF. The DNA of the CDR3 is TGCGCCAGCAGCCTACAGGGGACGTCCTACGAGCAGTACTTC. This chain connects TRBV5-1 to TRBJ2-7; 7 bases match TRBD1. The ends lost 4 bases at V and 1 base at J; junction bases unmatched: 5. The CDR3 consists of 14 residues. Germline assignment: CDR1 SGHRS and CDR2 YFSETQ.

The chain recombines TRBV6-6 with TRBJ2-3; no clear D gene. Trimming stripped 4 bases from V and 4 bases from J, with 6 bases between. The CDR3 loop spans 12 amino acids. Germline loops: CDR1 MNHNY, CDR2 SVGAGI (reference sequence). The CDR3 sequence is CASSSVPDTQYF. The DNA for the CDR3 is TGTGCCAGCAGTTCGGTCCCAGATACGCAGTATTTT.

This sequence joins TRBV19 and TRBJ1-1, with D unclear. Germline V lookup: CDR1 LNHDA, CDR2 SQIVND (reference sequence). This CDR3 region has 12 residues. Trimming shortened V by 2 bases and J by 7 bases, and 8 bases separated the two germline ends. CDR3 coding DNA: TGTGCCAGTAGTATATCGGGTAATGAAGCTTTCTTT. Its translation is CASSISGNEAFF.

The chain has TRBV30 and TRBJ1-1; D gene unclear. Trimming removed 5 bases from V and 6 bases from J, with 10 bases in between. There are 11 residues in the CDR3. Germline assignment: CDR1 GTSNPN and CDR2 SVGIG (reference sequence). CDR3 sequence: CAWERGAEAFF. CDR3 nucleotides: TGTGCCTGGGAGAGAGGCGCTGAAGCTTTCTTT.

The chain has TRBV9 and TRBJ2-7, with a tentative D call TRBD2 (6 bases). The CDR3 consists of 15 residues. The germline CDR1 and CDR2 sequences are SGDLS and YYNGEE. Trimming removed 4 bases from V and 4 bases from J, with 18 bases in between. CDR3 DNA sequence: TGTGCCAGCAGCCAAGGGTCGGGACTGACTTACGAGCAGTACTTC. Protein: CASSQGSGLTYEQYF.

CDR3 region: CASSSTGGIETQYF. DNA of the CDR3: TGTGCCAGCAGCTCGACAGGGGGCATAGAGACCCAGTACTTC. J is TRBJ2-5 and V is TRBV11-2; 10 bases fit TRBD1. With V trimmed by 4 bases and J by 4 bases, 3 bases remained unmatched. Germline values: CDR1 SGHAT, CDR2 FQNNGV. The CDR3 covers 14 residues.

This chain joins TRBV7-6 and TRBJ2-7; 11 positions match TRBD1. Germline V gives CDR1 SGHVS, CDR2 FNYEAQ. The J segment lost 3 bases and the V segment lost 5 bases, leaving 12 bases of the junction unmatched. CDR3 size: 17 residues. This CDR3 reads CASSTYSPGQGDYEQYF. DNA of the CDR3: TGTGCCAGCAGCACTTATAGCCCGGGACAGGGGGACTACGAGCAGTACTTC.

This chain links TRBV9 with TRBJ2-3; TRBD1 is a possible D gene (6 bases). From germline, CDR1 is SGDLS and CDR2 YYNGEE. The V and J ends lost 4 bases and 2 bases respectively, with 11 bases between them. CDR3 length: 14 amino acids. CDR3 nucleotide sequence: TGTGCCAGCAGCCCGCGGACAGTCACAGATACGCAGTATTTT. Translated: CASSPRTVTDTQYF. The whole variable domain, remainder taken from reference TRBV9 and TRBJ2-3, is DSGVTQTPKHLITATGQRVTLRCSPRSGDLSVYWYQQSLDQGLQFLIQYYNGEERAKGNILERFSAQQFPDLHSELNLSSLELGDSALYFCASSPRTVTDTQYFGPGTRLTVL.

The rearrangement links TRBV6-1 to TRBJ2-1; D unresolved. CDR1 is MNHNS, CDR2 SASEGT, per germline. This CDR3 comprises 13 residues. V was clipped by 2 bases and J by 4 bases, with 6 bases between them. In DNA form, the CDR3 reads TGTGCCAGCAGTGAATGGCTTTACAATGAGCAGTTCTTC. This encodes CASSEWLYNEQFF.

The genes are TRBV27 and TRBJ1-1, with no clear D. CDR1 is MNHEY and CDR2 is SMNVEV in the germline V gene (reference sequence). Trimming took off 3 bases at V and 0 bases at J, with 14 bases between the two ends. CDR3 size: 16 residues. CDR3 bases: TGTGCCAGCAGTTTGGTGCTGGCCGGTATGAACACTGAAGCTTTCTTT. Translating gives CASSLVLAGMNTEAFF.

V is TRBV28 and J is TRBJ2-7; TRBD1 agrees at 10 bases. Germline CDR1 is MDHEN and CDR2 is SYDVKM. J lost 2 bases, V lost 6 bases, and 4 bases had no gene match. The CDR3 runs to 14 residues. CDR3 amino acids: CASSTGQGTYEQYF. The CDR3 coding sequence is TGTGCCAGCAGCACGGGACAGGGGACCTACGAGCAGTACTTC.

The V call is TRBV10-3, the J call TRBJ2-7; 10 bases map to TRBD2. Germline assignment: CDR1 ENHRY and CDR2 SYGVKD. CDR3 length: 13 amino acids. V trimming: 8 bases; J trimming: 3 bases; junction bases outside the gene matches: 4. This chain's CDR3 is CAIRAGGFYEQYF. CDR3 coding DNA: TGTGCCATCCGAGCGGGAGGGTTCTACGAGCAGTACTTC.

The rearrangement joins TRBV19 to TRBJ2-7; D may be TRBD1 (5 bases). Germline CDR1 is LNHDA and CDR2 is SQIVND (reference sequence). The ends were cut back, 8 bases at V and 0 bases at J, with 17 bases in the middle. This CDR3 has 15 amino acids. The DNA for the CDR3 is TGTGCCAGTTCCCCCAGGGCTATCAGCTCCTACGAGCAGTACTTC. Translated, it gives CASSPRAISSYEQYF. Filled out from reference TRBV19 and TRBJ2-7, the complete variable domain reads DGGITQSPKYLFRKEGQNVTLSCEQNLNHDAMYWYRQDPGQGLRLIYYSQIVNDFQKGDIAEGYSVSREKKESFPLTVTSAQKNPTAFYLCASSPRAISSYEQYFGPGTRLTVT.